This entry is about one TCR beta chain. The antigen is undetermined. All patients experienced relapse after autologous stem cell transplantation, and brentuximab vedotin exposure was variable. Purified CD4+ T cells were obtained from thawed PBMCs through magnetic negative selection. This record comes from a study of PD-1 blockade in classical Hodgkin lymphoma. Study-wide results and limits: Reports described newly diagnosed patients as having lower baseline TCR diversity than healthy donors.

Sequencing used immunoSEQ multiplex PCR; TCRdb keeps in-frame clones, though not all of them. Of over 5,500 clones listed, 78% are singletons. This CDR3 contains 13 residues. Germline V lookup: CDR1 MNHNS, CDR2 SASEGT. Trimming shortened V by 6 bases and J by 8 bases, and 11 bases separated the two germline ends. The V gene is TRBV6-1, the J gene TRBJ1-6; D call uncertain. The source is a human donor with classical Hodgkin lymphoma. This material consisted of CD4+ T cells from blood, taken at baseline. CDR3 protein: CASRLTGDSPLHF. For the CDR3, the DNA is TGTGCCAGCAGGTTAACTGGTGATTCACCCCTCCACTTT.